The 23 T cell receptor beta chains below come from one sample, sequenced in a study of shared clonotypes between healthy human individuals. Sequencing used immunoSEQ multiplex PCR; TCRdb keeps in-frame clones, though not all of them. The sample shows about 2.3 million clones, 80% to 95% of them seen only once. The sequenced sample consisted of naive CD4+ T cells from PBMCs. Noted subset: CD45RA+ positively selected. The receptors were sampled from a man younger than 35 in good health. Some clones in this sample may be carry-over from other donors' samples.

The chain uses TRBV7-9 and TRBJ2-5, with 7 bases aligning to TRBD2. The CDR3 contains 17 residues. V lost 5 bases and J lost 2; bases outside the gene matches: 14. Germline V gene lookup returns CDR1 SEHNR and CDR2 FQNEAQ (reference sequence). The chain's CDR3 is CASSPILLAGAQETQYF. As DNA, the CDR3 is TGTGCCAGCAGCCCCATTCTGTTAGCGGGTGCTCAAGAGACCCAGTACTTC.

A word on this clone: Different DNA sequences within this sample yield the same CDR3. The chain carries TRBV9 and TRBJ2-5; 11 nucleotides agree with TRBD2. Trimming cost V 0 bases and J 2 bases; bases outside gene matches: 3. This CDR3 comprises 16 residues. The germline gives CDR1 SGDLS, CDR2 YYNGEE. The CDR3 region is CASSVGLAGTQETQYF. For the CDR3, the DNA is TGTGCCAGCAGCGTAGGACTAGCGGGAACACAAGAGACCCAGTACTTC.

The V and J genes are TRBV6-5 and TRBJ1-5; TRBD1 matches at 7 bases. There are 13 residues in the CDR3. J gave up 4 bases and V 9 bases, and 6 bases lay outside the gene matches. Germline V gene data show CDR1 as MNHEY and CDR2 as SVGAGI. This CDR3 is CARTVDRNQPQHF. The CDR3 DNA is TGTGCCAGAACGGTGGACAGGAATCAGCCCCAGCATTTT.

With respect to this clone: One end of the junction is discordant with germline, which a read error may explain. The chain uses TRBV20-1 and TRBJ2-7; D not resolved. Germline V CDR1 and CDR2: DFQATT, SNEGSKA (reference sequence). CDR3 length: 11 residues. The CDR3 sequence is CSAGISDEQYF. CDR3 nucleotide sequence: TGCAGTGCTGGGATCTCCGACGAGCAGTACTTC.

This clone has just one count. V is TRBV7-3 and J is TRBJ2-3; the D is unclear. The length of the CDR3 is 13 residues. V lost 1 base to trimming and J lost 4 bases, with 6 bases between them. Germline V gene lookup returns CDR1 SGHTA and CDR2 FQGTGA. The DNA of the CDR3 is TGTGCCAGCAGCTTAAATGGAGCAGATACGCAGTATTTT. This codes for CASSLNGADTQYF. The full variable domain, its missing parts supplied by reference TRBV7-3 and TRBJ2-3, is GAGVSQTPSNKVTEKGKYVELRCDPISGHTALYWYRQSLGQGPEFLIYFQGTGAADDSGLPNDRFFAVRPEGSVSTLKIQRTERGDSAVYLCASSLNGADTQYFGPGTRLTVL.

V gene TRBV27 combines with J gene TRBJ1-2, with 7 positions matching TRBD1. The germline V gene has CDR1 MNHEY and CDR2 SMNVEV (reference sequence). J gave up 3 bases and V 6 bases, and 4 bases lay outside the gene matches. This CDR3 spans 13 amino acids. The CDR3 loop reads CASRQGTDYGYTF. The CDR3 nucleotides read TGTGCCAGCAGACAAGGGACAGACTATGGCTACACCTTC.

The rearrangement links TRBV6-1 to TRBJ2-5; D is perhaps TRBD1 or TRBD2 (5 bases each). This CDR3 is built from 16 residues. With 4 bases removed from V and 0 bases from J, the gap between germline ends came to 15 bases. The V gene's germline CDR1 is MNHNS and CDR2 SASEGT. CDR3 residues: CASSGPGLRNQETQYF. The CDR3 bases are TGTGCCAGCAGTGGCCCGGGGCTTAGGAACCAAGAGACCCAGTACTTC.

V and J are TRBV19 and TRBJ1-2; weak D call: TRBD1 (6 bases). Trimming left V 6 bases short and J 0 bases short, with 11 bases between. CDR1 is LNHDA and CDR2 is SQIVND in the germline V gene (reference sequence). The CDR3 sequence is 14 residues long. The CDR3, as DNA: TGTGCCAGTAGATCAAGGACAGCTAACTATGGCTACACCTTC. This gives the protein CASRSRTANYGYTF. Variable domain in full (rest from reference TRBV19 and TRBJ1-2): DGGITQSPKYLFRKEGQNVTLSCEQNLNHDAMYWYRQDPGQGLRLIYYSQIVNDFQKGDIAEGYSVSREKKESFPLTVTSAQKNPTAFYLCASRSRTANYGYTFGSGTRLTVV.

J is TRBJ1-4 and V is TRBV7-9; D uncertain. The CDR3 extends over 14 amino acids. Between the trimmed V and J ends, which lost 5 bases and 4 bases, there was a span of 11 bases. CDR1 is SEHNR and CDR2 is FQNEAQ in the germline V gene (reference sequence). In nucleotides, the CDR3 is TGTGCCAGCAGCCCTACTGGGCATAATGAAAAACTGTTTTTT. This translates into CASSPTGHNEKLFF.

The chain combines TRBV28 with TRBJ2-6; TRBD1 aligns across 9 bases. Germline CDR1 is MDHEN and CDR2 is SYDVKM. The J segment lost 0 bases and the V segment lost 2 bases, leaving 14 bases of the junction unmatched. The CDR3 totals 21 residues. The CDR3 DNA sequence: TGTGCCAGCAGTTTACTAACAGGGGGCTCATTGGTTAGCTCTGGGGCCAACGTCCTGACTTTC. Amino acid sequence: CASSLLTGGSLVSSGANVLTF.

A single count supports this clone. Distinct nucleotide sequences in the sample also encode this CDR3. The genes are TRBV6-5 and TRBJ2-2; D uncertain. Germline V gene lookup returns CDR1 MNHEY and CDR2 SVGAGI. The CDR3 covers 13 residues. The V end was cut by 2 bases, the J end by 2 bases, with 3 bases between. The CDR3 sequence is CASSYANTGELFF. In nucleotides, the CDR3 is TGTGCCAGCAGTTACGCTAACACCGGGGAGCTGTTTTTT.

V usage is TRBV12-5 and J usage is TRBJ2-1, with D unclear. The CDR3 is 15 amino acids. V was clipped by 8 bases and J by 4 bases, with 18 bases between them. Germline V lookup: CDR1 LGHNT, CDR2 FRNRAP. The CDR3 DNA follows: TGTGCTAGTCAAAAGGGTGGTCCCTCTTACAATGAGCAGTTCTTC. This encodes CASQKGGPSYNEQFF. The variable domain in full, with the rest retrieved from reference TRBV12-5 and TRBJ2-1, is DARVTQTPRHKVTEMGQEVTMRCQPILGHNTVFWYRQTMMQGLELLAYFRNRAPLDDSGMPKDRFSAEMPDATLATLKIQPSEPRDSAVYFCASQKGGPSYNEQFFGPGTRLTVL.

Concerning this clone: The sample contains more than one DNA sequence encoding this CDR3. The rearrangement uses TRBV5-1 and TRBJ2-7; 7 positions match TRBD1. CDR3 length: 14 residues. CDR1 and CDR2 from the germline V gene are SGHRS and YFSETQ. The V segment lost 0 bases and the J segment 2 bases; nucleotides outside the gene matches: 2. The CDR3 DNA reads as TGCGCCAGCAGCTTGGACAGGGGACCCTACGAGCAGTACTTC. This sequence encodes CASSLDRGPYEQYF. Based on the CDR3 plus reference TRBV5-1 and TRBJ2-7, the full variable domain is KAGVTQTPRYLIKTRGQQVTLSCSPISGHRSVSWYQQTPGQGLQFLFEYFSETQRNKGNFPGRFSGRQFSNSRSEMNVSTLELGDSALYLCASSLDRGPYEQYFGPGTRLTVT.

Details on this clone: The sample carries other DNA sequences with the same CDR3. The V call is TRBV6-6, the J call TRBJ2-1, with D hard to call. With 6 bases removed from V and 0 bases from J, the gap between germline ends came to 6 bases. CDR1 is MNHNY, CDR2 SVGAGI, per germline (reference sequence). The CDR3 totals 13 residues. The CDR3 coding sequence is TGTGCCAGCAGCACATCCTCCTACAATGAGCAGTTCTTC. Protein: CASSTSSYNEQFF.

The gene calls are TRBV5-1 and TRBJ1-1; 8 nucleotides agree with TRBD1. Losses at the gene ends were 5 bases for V and 1 base for J; bases not matched to a gene: 7. The germline gives CDR1 SGHRS, CDR2 YFSETQ. CDR3 length equals 15 residues. CDR3 region: CASRAGQGWNTEAFF. CDR3 sequence (DNA): TGCGCCAGCAGGGCTGGACAGGGTTGGAACACTGAAGCTTTCTTT.

This clone occurred a few times. The chain employs TRBV7-9 and TRBJ2-7, with TRBD1 identical over 10 bases. The length of the CDR3 is 15 residues. With V trimmed by 5 bases and J by 3 bases, 7 bases remained unmatched. CDR1 is SEHNR and CDR2 is FQNEAQ in the germline V gene (reference sequence). CDR3 protein: CASSPTGTGDYEQYF. The CDR3 nucleotides are TGTGCCAGCAGCCCCACCGGGACAGGGGACTACGAGCAGTACTTC.

V and J are TRBV30 and TRBJ1-2; the D gene is possibly TRBD1 (5 bases). The CDR3 contains 13 residues. Between the trimmed V and J ends, which lost 4 bases and 4 bases, there was a span of 13 bases. Germline V lookup: CDR1 GTSNPN, CDR2 SVGIG (reference sequence). The CDR3 bases are TGTGCCTGGACAAAAGGGGAGGCCTATGGCTACACCTTC. The encoded protein is CAWTKGEAYGYTF.

The chain uses TRBV7-6 and TRBJ2-7; D is unresolved. Germline CDR1 and CDR2: SGHVS and FNYEAQ. V lost 1 base to trimming and J lost 3 bases, with 19 bases between them. The CDR3 loop spans 17 amino acids. DNA of the CDR3: TGTGCCAGCAGCTTAGATCTTGGGAAGGGTCAGGACTACGAGCAGTACTTC. Protein sequence: CASSLDLGKGQDYEQYF. Supplemented by reference TRBV7-6 and TRBJ2-7, the full variable domain reads GAGVSQSPRYKVTKRGQDVALRCDPISGHVSLYWYRQALGQGPEFLTYFNYEAQQDKSGLPNDRFSAERPEGSISTLTIQRTEQRDSAMYRCASSLDLGKGQDYEQYFGPGTRLTVT.

This rearrangement joins TRBV6-6 to TRBJ2-7, with D unclear. The CDR3 extends over 14 amino acids. V gave up 2 bases and J gave up 4 bases, with 12 bases separating them. In germline, CDR1 is MNHNY, CDR2 SVGAGI (reference sequence). The CDR3 is CASSYPTYTYEQYF. CDR3 coding DNA: TGTGCCAGCAGTTACCCCACCTACACTTACGAGCAGTACTTC.

The chain joins TRBV2 to TRBJ2-3; TRBD2 aligns across 7 bases. Germline V gene lookup returns CDR1 SNHLY and CDR2 FYNNEI. The CDR3 runs 16 residues. V lost 7 bases and J lost 2; bases outside the gene matches: 12. CDR3 DNA: TGTGCCAGCACCAAACTAGGGCTAGCGGACACAGATACGCAGTATTTT. Translating gives CASTKLGLADTDTQYF.

This clone was detected a few times. The chain is built from TRBV27 and TRBJ1-1; D not certain. This CDR3 region has 15 residues. Between the trimmed V and J ends, which lost 5 bases and 1 base, there was a span of 14 bases. Looked up from germline, CDR1 is MNHEY and CDR2 is SMNVEV (reference sequence). This CDR3 is CASSPLRGRNTEAFF. The CDR3, as DNA: TGTGCCAGCAGTCCCCTCCGGGGTAGGAACACTGAAGCTTTCTTT.

The chain combines TRBV4-1 with TRBJ1-2, with 9 bases identical to TRBD1. Germline lookup yields CDR1 MGHRA and CDR2 YSYEKL. Losses at the gene ends were 0 bases for V and 6 bases for J; bases not matched to a gene: 5. The CDR3 extends over 15 amino acids. In DNA, the CDR3 is TGCGCCAGCAGCCAAGATCACAGGGGGCTGCATGGCTACACCTTC. Amino acid sequence: CASSQDHRGLHGYTF.

The chain recombines TRBV6-1 with TRBJ2-3, with TRBD2 matching over 13 bases. Germline CDR1 MNHNS, CDR2 SASEGT. The CDR3 has 17 residues. J gave up 2 bases and V 4 bases, and 6 bases lay outside the gene matches. The CDR3 nucleotides read TGTGCCAGCAGTGGGTCGACTAGCGGGAGGTACACAGATACGCAGTATTTT. Its protein is CASSGSTSGRYTDTQYF.